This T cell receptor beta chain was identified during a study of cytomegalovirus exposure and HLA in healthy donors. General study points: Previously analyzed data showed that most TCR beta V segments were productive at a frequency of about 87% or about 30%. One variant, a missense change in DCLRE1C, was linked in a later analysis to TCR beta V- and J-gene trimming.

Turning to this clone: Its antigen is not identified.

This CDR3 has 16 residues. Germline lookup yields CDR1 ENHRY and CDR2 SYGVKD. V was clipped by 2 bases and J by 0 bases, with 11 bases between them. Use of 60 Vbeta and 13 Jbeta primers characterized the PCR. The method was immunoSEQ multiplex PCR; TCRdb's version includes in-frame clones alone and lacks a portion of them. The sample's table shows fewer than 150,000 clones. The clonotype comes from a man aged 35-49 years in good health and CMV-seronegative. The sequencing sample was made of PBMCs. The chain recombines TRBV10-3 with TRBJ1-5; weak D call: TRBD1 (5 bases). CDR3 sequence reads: CAISEAQGYSNQPQHF. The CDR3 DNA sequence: TGTGCCATCAGTGAGGCGCAGGGCTATAGCAATCAGCCCCAGCATTTT.